The 27 T cell receptor beta chains listed next were all sequenced from one sample in a study of blood T cells in healthy people across ages. Then a second PCR, running roughly 7 to 11 cycles, was carried out with a sample-barcoded 5' primer and a J-beta primer mix. TCRdb independently ran MiXCR on the 5' RACE reads; one entry per CDR3 protein. The sample lists a few hundred thousand distinct CDR3 sequences; approximately 52% were seen once. Material: blood. The receptors derive from a man aged 55 to 69 in good health.

As concerns this clonotype: The junction shows a germline mismatch at one end, possibly a read error. CDR3 coding DNA: TGTGTCAGCAGCGTGGGAGGGACTTACTCCTACGAGCAGTACTTC. Its protein product is CVSSVGGTYSYEQYF. The chain carries TRBV9 and TRBJ2-7, with 7 bases fitting TRBD2. CDR1 and CDR2 from the germline V gene are SGDLS and YYNGEE. The CDR3 length is 15 residues.

Of note for this clonotype: An end of the junction differs from the germline gene, which may be a read error. J is TRBJ2-7 and V is TRBV7-8; D is possibly TRBD1 or TRBD2 (5 bases each). Germline values: CDR1 SGHVS, CDR2 FQNEAQ. The CDR3 spans 14 residues. This chain's CDR3 is CASRQTRDGYEHYF. For the CDR3, the DNA is TGTGCCAGCAGGCAAACCCGGGACGGCTACGAGCATTACTTC.

Points on this clonotype: A much larger clone is a single base away; this may be a read error. V gene TRBV20-1 combines with J gene TRBJ2-7; TRBD2 matches 7 bases. The CDR3 is 13 amino acids. The V gene's germline CDR1 is DFQATT and CDR2 SNEGSKA (reference sequence). V lost 3 bases, J lost 5 bases, and 7 bases stayed unmatched. The CDR3: CSASPGTIDEQYF. CDR3 nucleotides: TGCAGTGCTAGCCCCGGGACTATCGACGAGCAGTACTTC.

This clonotype was counted many times. The chain links TRBV29-1 to TRBJ1-1; 8 bases match TRBD1. CDR3 size: 14 residues. Losses at the gene ends were 6 bases for V and 0 bases for J; bases not matched to a gene: 6. In germline, CDR1 is SQVTM, CDR2 ANQGSEA. The DNA for the CDR3 is TGCAGCGTGCGGACAGGGCGGATGAACACTGAAGCTTTCTTT. Protein sequence: CSVRTGRMNTEAFF.

This clonotype occurred a few times. This chain joins TRBV5-1 and TRBJ2-1; D gene uncertain. The CDR3 sequence is 13 residues long. Looked up from germline, CDR1 is SGHRS and CDR2 is YFSETQ. With 4 bases removed from V and 8 bases from J, the gap between germline ends came to 13 bases. CDR3 sequence (DNA): TGCGCCAGCAGCCCGACGTGGGGTCATGAGCAGTTCTTC. This encodes CASSPTWGHEQFF.

The chain combines TRBV7-9 with TRBJ2-7, with 8 nucleotides matching TRBD1. Germline values: CDR1 SEHNR, CDR2 FQNEAQ (reference sequence). Losses at the gene ends were 4 bases for V and 6 bases for J; bases not matched to a gene: 8. The length of the CDR3 is 14 residues. CDR3 loop: CASSSGQVPGEQYF. As DNA, the CDR3 is TGTGCCAGCAGCTCGGGACAGGTCCCTGGCGAGCAGTACTTC.

V and J are TRBV18 and TRBJ2-3; D ambiguous. CDR1 and CDR2 (germline): KGHSH, LQKENI. The CDR3 is made up of 16 amino acids. Trimming stripped 0 bases from V and 4 bases from J, with 14 bases between. DNA of the CDR3: TGTGCCAGCTCACCACCGAGCAGGAGATGGGCAGATACGCAGTATTTT. It specifies CASSPPSRRWADTQYF.

This chain links TRBV4-2 with TRBJ2-5, with a possible D match to TRBD1 (5 bases). Deletions cut 4 bases from V and 11 bases from J, with 26 bases between. CDR3 length: 16 residues. CDR1 LGHNA and CDR2 YNFKEQ come from the germline V gene. CDR3: CASSPRRVSSEDKQYF. The CDR3 bases are TGTGCCAGCAGCCCCCGGCGAGTTTCCTCTGAGGACAAGCAGTACTTC.

The genes are TRBV19 and TRBJ1-1, with D maybe TRBD1 (5 bases). The ends were cut back, 5 bases at V and 1 base at J, with 14 bases in the middle. The CDR3 runs to 15 residues. Per the germline V gene, CDR1 is LNHDA and CDR2 is SQIVND (reference sequence). The CDR3 bases are TGTGCCAGTAGTCCTCGGGGGGGATCGAACACTGAAGCTTTCTTT. Its protein is CASSPRGGSNTEAFF.

This clonotype turned up a few times. The genes are TRBV7-2 and TRBJ2-7, with D possibly TRBD2 on 5 matching bases. The CDR3 covers 13 residues. Between the trimmed V and J ends, which lost 2 bases and 2 bases, there was a span of 7 bases. Germline V gene lookup returns CDR1 SGHTA and CDR2 FQGNSA. CDR3 sequence (DNA): TGTGCCAGCAGCTTACGGGGAACCTACGAGCAGTACTTC. Protein product: CASSLRGTYEQYF.

This clonotype was seen only once. The V and J genes are TRBV20-1 and TRBJ1-1; TRBD1 is a possible D gene (5 bases). Germline assignment: CDR1 DFQATT and CDR2 SNEGSKA (reference sequence). The CDR3 has 14 amino acids. The germline V and J ends were trimmed by 1 base and 4 bases, with 13 bases remaining between them. The CDR3 spells CSARAGAHGTEAFF. The CDR3 region has the DNA TGCAGTGCTAGAGCCGGGGCCCATGGCACTGAAGCTTTCTTT.

Notes on this clonotype: A much larger clonotype is one base distant, so this may be a read error. The chain is built from TRBV7-3 and TRBJ2-7; the D is unclear. Germline V gene lookup returns CDR1 SGHTA and CDR2 FQGTGA. The CDR3 has 10 amino acids. V was shortened by 5 bases and J by 5 bases, with 4 bases between the two germline ends. The CDR3 loop is CASSHNEQYF. CDR3 DNA sequence: TGTGCCAGCAGCCACAACGAGCAGTACTTC.

This sequence joins TRBV11-1 and TRBJ2-7; 13 bases fit TRBD2. V was clipped by 5 bases and J by 7 bases; unmatched bases: 5. This CDR3 is 14 amino acids long. The germline V gene encodes CDR1 SGHAT and CDR2 FQDESV (reference sequence). The CDR3 is CASSRTSGRGEQYF. For the CDR3, the DNA is TGTGCCAGCAGCCGGACTAGCGGGAGAGGGGAGCAGTACTTC.

V usage is TRBV3-1 and J usage is TRBJ2-1, with D unresolved. Trimming took off 7 bases at V and 4 bases at J, with 20 bases between the two ends. CDR3 length: 16 residues. Germline V gene lookup returns CDR1 LGHDT and CDR2 YNNKEL (reference sequence). The CDR3 region is CASIPNTDSSYNEQFF. CDR3 DNA sequence: TGTGCCAGCATACCAAACACAGATTCGTCTTACAATGAGCAGTTCTTC.

This clonotype has a handful of counts. The V and J genes are TRBV4-3 and TRBJ2-7, with 14 bases matching TRBD2. CDR1 is LGHNA and CDR2 is YSLEER in the germline V gene. The CDR3 extends over 16 amino acids. The V and J ends lost 4 bases and 2 bases, in that order; junction bases with no gene match: 4. The CDR3 protein is CASSRRLAGGPYEQYF. Written as DNA, the CDR3 is TGCGCCAGCAGCCGAAGACTAGCGGGAGGGCCCTACGAGCAGTACTTC.

This clonotype was found a few times. J is TRBJ1-4 and V is TRBV10-3, with D possibly being TRBD1 (5 bases). The germline V gene has CDR1 ENHRY and CDR2 SYGVKD. Trimming pared 10 bases from V and 2 bases from J, leaving 11 bases between. The CDR3 extends over 13 amino acids. CDR3: CATGGATNEKLFF. CDR3 nucleotides: TGTGCCACCGGAGGGGCTACTAATGAAAAACTGTTTTTT.

The chain is built from TRBV3-1 and TRBJ1-2; 8 bases are shared with TRBD1. Germline V gene data show CDR1 as LGHDT and CDR2 as YNNKEL (reference sequence). CDR3 length: 15 residues. J was trimmed by 6 bases and V by 1 base; bases with no gene match: 7. DNA of the CDR3: TGTGCCAGCAGCCAAGCACAGGGGGGAGGTAATGGCTACACCTTC. It encodes CASSQAQGGGNGYTF.

For the CDR3, the DNA is TGTGCCAGCAGCCCCCAGATGCGTTTGGAAGAGCAGTACTTC. Translation gives CASSPQMRLEEQYF. This rearrangement joins TRBV28 to TRBJ2-5; D remains unclear. Deletions cut 6 bases from V and 11 bases from J, with 22 bases between. Germline CDR1 and CDR2: MDHEN and SYDVKM. The CDR3 spans 14 residues.

This clonotype turned up a few times. This sequence joins TRBV6-2 or TRBV6-3 and TRBJ2-7; weak D call: TRBD2 (6 bases). Trimming took off 5 bases at V and 0 bases at J, with 14 bases between the two ends. This CDR3 spans 15 amino acids. The V gene's germline CDR1 is MNHEY and CDR2 SVGEGT. The CDR3 region is CASSNGLSSSYEQYF. CDR3 coding DNA: TGTGCCAGCAGTAACGGACTATCCAGCTCCTACGAGCAGTACTTC.

This clonotype occurred a few times. The genes are TRBV6-2 or TRBV6-3 and TRBJ2-5; either TRBD1 or TRBD2 may supply D (5 bases each). CDR3 length equals 13 residues. V gave up 10 bases and J gave up 2 bases, with 14 bases separating them. Germline assignment: CDR1 MNHEY and CDR2 SVGEGT. Here the CDR3 DNA reads TGTGCCAACCACGGCAGGGAGCAAGAGACCCAGTACTTC. It translates to CANHGREQETQYF.

The V call is TRBV29-1, the J call TRBJ1-1; possibly TRBD1 for D (5 bases). The germline V and J ends were trimmed by 5 bases and 1 base, with 11 bases remaining between them. Germline loops: CDR1 SQVTM, CDR2 ANQGSEA. This CDR3 is built from 13 residues. CDR3 residues: CSVQGTPNTEAFF. DNA for the CDR3: TGCAGCGTTCAAGGGACCCCGAACACTGAAGCTTTCTTT.

The chain employs TRBV10-3 and TRBJ2-5; D may be TRBD1 (5 bases). From germline, CDR1 is ENHRY and CDR2 SYGVKD. The CDR3 loop spans 14 amino acids. The germline V and J ends were trimmed by 0 bases and 1 base, with 6 bases remaining between them. The CDR3: CAISESGRQETQYF. Here the CDR3 DNA reads TGTGCCATCAGTGAGTCGGGGCGCCAAGAGACCCAGTACTTC.

V usage is TRBV7-9 and J usage is TRBJ2-5; 9 nucleotides match TRBD1. The V gene end was trimmed by 1 base and the J gene end by 4 bases; junction bases not matched to a gene: 10. This CDR3 contains 17 residues. In germline, CDR1 is SEHNR, CDR2 FQNEAQ (reference sequence). For the CDR3, the DNA is TGTGCCAGCAGCTTAGACCTTCTTCAGACAGGGGGAGAGACCCAGTACTTC. Translating it yields CASSLDLLQTGGETQYF.

The rearrangement links TRBV10-3 to TRBJ2-7, with D perhaps TRBD1 or TRBD2 (7 bases each). V lost 5 bases to trimming and J lost 5 bases, with 16 bases between them. Germline-derived CDR1 and CDR2 are ENHRY and SYGVKD. The CDR3 contains 14 residues. CDR3 coding DNA: TGTGCCATCAGTCGGGACAGCGGGATCCACGAGCAGTACTTC. Protein product: CAISRDSGIHEQYF.

Many counts were recorded for this clonotype. The V and J genes are TRBV6-2 or TRBV6-3 and TRBJ2-5; D is unresolved. The CDR3 runs to 15 residues. CDR1 is MNHEY, CDR2 SVGEGT, per germline. The V and J ends lost 5 bases and 2 bases respectively, with 15 bases between them. This CDR3 is CASSVYQTPQETQYF. The DNA for the CDR3 is TGTGCCAGCAGTGTATACCAAACCCCTCAAGAGACCCAGTACTTC.

V and J are TRBV12-3 or TRBV12-4 and TRBJ1-5; TRBD1 agrees at 7 bases. This CDR3 contains 16 residues. Trimming at V came to 5 bases and at J to 7 bases, leaving 14 bases not matched to a gene. CDR3 residues: CASSTGDSPLGQPQHF. In nucleotides, the CDR3 is TGTGCCAGCAGTACCGGGGACAGTCCCTTGGGGCAGCCCCAGCATTTT.

The chain has TRBV2 and TRBJ2-5; D perhaps matches TRBD2 (7 bases). The CDR3 covers 13 residues. Germline CDR1 is SNHLY and CDR2 is FYNNEI. Trimming took off 6 bases at V and 13 bases at J, with 21 bases between the two ends. CDR3 DNA: TGTGCCAGCAGACCAGTGGGCCAAAGGGGGGGGTACTTC. It encodes CASRPVGQRGGYF.